The 27 T cell receptor beta chains below come from one sample, sequenced in a study of blood T cell repertoires in COVID-19. The protocol was immunoSEQ multiplex PCR, while the TCRdb copy is restricted to in-frame clones and leaves out a portion. The sample contains approximately 250,000 clones, roughly 91% of which appear only once. Sequenced: peripheral blood. The receptors stem from a man in his thirties or forties with COVID-19, enrolled during active disease.

The rearrangement joins TRBV19 to TRBJ1-3; D unclear. In germline, CDR1 is LNHDA, CDR2 SQIVND (reference sequence). V was pared by 3 bases and J by 4 bases, with 10 bases between. The CDR3 runs to 14 residues. The CDR3 here is CASSIEPSGNTIYF. The CDR3, as DNA: TGTGCCAGTAGTATCGAGCCCTCGGGAAACACCATATATTTT.

This chain uses TRBV28 with TRBJ1-6, with TRBD1 as a possible D gene (5 bases). V was clipped by 6 bases and J by 7 bases, with 19 bases between them. The CDR3 is made up of 16 amino acids. The germline V gene has CDR1 MDHEN and CDR2 SYDVKM. The CDR3 nucleotides read TGTGCCAGCAGAGTAGTTTTGGGGGGGAGGAATTCACCCCTCCACTTT. This codes for CASRVVLGGRNSPLHF.

The chain is built from TRBV10-3 and TRBJ1-2; D ambiguous. Germline-derived CDR1 and CDR2 are ENHRY and SYGVKD. The CDR3 length is 12 residues. The V end lost 9 bases, the J end lost 3 bases, and 11 bases lay between the germline ends. The CDR3 spells CAIRGADYGYTF. The CDR3, as DNA: TGTGCCATTAGAGGCGCAGACTATGGCTACACCTTC.

The chain employs TRBV6-2 or TRBV6-3 and TRBJ1-5; D gene ambiguous. V lost 0 bases and J lost 0, with 12 bases in between. The CDR3 is made up of 17 amino acids. Per germline, CDR1 MNHEY and CDR2 SVGEGT. CDR3 DNA sequence: TGTGCCAGCAGTTACTCGAAGACTGGGTATAGCAATCAGCCCCAGCATTTT. Its protein product is CASSYSKTGYSNQPQHF.

This rearrangement joins TRBV9 to TRBJ1-3; TRBD1 agrees at 9 bases. Germline V gene lookup returns CDR1 SGDLS and CDR2 YYNGEE. This CDR3 region has 15 residues. Losses at the gene ends were 3 bases for V and 3 bases for J; bases not matched to a gene: 4. As DNA, the CDR3 is TGTGCCAGCAGCGCGCGACAGGGGGTTGGAAACACCATATATTTT. This sequence encodes CASSARQGVGNTIYF.

The rearrangement uses TRBV5-1 and TRBJ2-1; D gene ambiguous. The CDR3 is made up of 17 amino acids. Germline loops: CDR1 SGHRS, CDR2 YFSETQ. The V end was cut by 0 bases, the J end by 0 bases, with 13 bases between. The CDR3 sequence: CASSLALVSSSYNEQFF. CDR3 in DNA: TGCGCCAGCAGCTTGGCCTTGGTTTCTAGCTCCTACAATGAGCAGTTCTTC.

The chain uses TRBV18 and TRBJ1-1; D possibly corresponds to TRBD1 (5 bases). In germline, CDR1 is KGHSH, CDR2 LQKENI. V shed 1 base and J shed 0 bases, with 15 bases lying between them. The CDR3 is 17 residues long. The CDR3 reads CASSPRQGTALNTEAFF. The CDR3 nucleotides are TGTGCCAGCTCACCACGGCAGGGAACGGCCCTGAACACTGAAGCTTTCTTT.

V and J are TRBV21-1 and TRBJ1-2; the table names TRBD1, a call not compared with the DNA. TRBV21-1 is a pseudogene locus. The CDR3 is 13 amino acids. The CDR3 is CASSSGTKYGYTF. The DNA for the CDR3 is TGTGCCAGCAGCAGTGGGACAAAATATGGCTACACCTTC.

This clone appeared once. The V call is TRBV7-9, the J call TRBJ1-6; TRBD1 matches 7 bases. The J segment lost 14 bases and the V segment lost 5 bases, leaving 9 bases of the junction unmatched. This CDR3 region has 13 residues. Germline V gives CDR1 SEHNR, CDR2 FQNEAQ (reference sequence). The CDR3 protein is CASSGQATGALHF. The CDR3 DNA reads as TGTGCCAGCAGCGGACAGGCCACCGGAGCCCTCCACTTT.

The chain couples TRBV7-2 to TRBJ2-3; TRBD2 matches at 14 bases. CDR1 SGHTA and CDR2 FQGNSA come from the germline V gene. V lost 5 bases to trimming and J lost 6 bases; unmatched junction nucleotides: 13. There are 18 residues in the CDR3. The CDR3 DNA is TGTGCCAGCAGCATACGGACTAGCGGGGGGCCCTCACGGGATACGCAGTATTTT. Its protein product is CASSIRTSGGPSRDTQYF.

The chain is built from TRBV28 and TRBJ2-7; 10 bases line up with TRBD2. CDR3 length: 16 amino acids. Trimming removed 6 bases from V and 0 bases from J; junction bases left unmatched: 8. Germline V lookup: CDR1 MDHEN, CDR2 SYDVKM. Written as DNA, the CDR3 is TGTGCCAGCAGCCGGGGACTAGCGAAAGACTCCTACGAGCAGTACTTC. Translating it yields CASSRGLAKDSYEQYF.

The genes are TRBV19 and TRBJ1-2, with D hard to call. Trimming pared 3 bases from V and 5 bases from J, leaving 13 bases between. Per the germline V gene, CDR1 is LNHDA and CDR2 is SQIVND (reference sequence). The CDR3 extends over 14 amino acids. Here the CDR3 reads CASSMVGVGYGYTF. In nucleotides, the CDR3 is TGTGCCAGTAGTATGGTCGGGGTAGGGTATGGCTACACCTTC.

The V gene is TRBV29-1, the J gene TRBJ2-5, with 7 bases aligning to TRBD2. The germline gives CDR1 SQVTM, CDR2 ANQGSEA. This CDR3 spans 14 amino acids. The V segment lost 3 bases and the J segment 0 bases; nucleotides outside the gene matches: 4. As DNA, the CDR3 is TGCAGCGTTGATCTGGGGAGGGACCAAGAGACCCAGTACTTC. This translates into CSVDLGRDQETQYF. Together with reference TRBV29-1 and TRBJ2-5, the CDR3 gives the full variable domain: SAVISQKPSRDICQRGTSLTIQCQVDSQVTMMFWYRQQPGQSLTLIATANQGSEATYESGFVIDKFPISRPNLTFSTLTVSNMSPEDSSIYLCSVDLGRDQETQYFGPGTRLLVL.

The chain employs TRBV7-6 and TRBJ1-4, with TRBD1 identical over 9 bases. The length of the CDR3 is 16 residues. V was pared by 0 bases and J by 5 bases, with 4 bases of the junction left unmatched. CDR1 and CDR2 from the germline V gene are SGHVS and FNYEAQ. This CDR3 reads CASSLAMGQGNEKLFF. The CDR3 DNA is TGTGCCAGCAGCTTAGCTATGGGACAGGGAAATGAAAAACTGTTTTTT.

This clone appeared once. The chain combines TRBV15 with TRBJ1-1; unclear D gene. The germline V gene encodes CDR1 LNHNV and CDR2 YYDKDF (reference sequence). This CDR3 contains 16 residues. The V gene lost 0 bases and the J gene lost 0 bases, with 11 bases spanning the gap. DNA for the CDR3: TGTGCCACCAGCAGAGATCCACAGCCGATGAACACTGAAGCTTTCTTT. It codes for CATSRDPQPMNTEAFF.

Comment on this clone: Other DNA sequences in the sample encode the same CDR3. The rearrangement uses TRBV6-5 and TRBJ1-2; 7 positions agree with TRBD1. CDR3 length: 14 residues. The V segment lost 6 bases and the J segment 2 bases; nucleotides outside the gene matches: 6. Per germline, CDR1 MNHEY and CDR2 SVGAGI. The CDR3 reads CASSHPDRNYGYTF. The CDR3 nucleotides read TGTGCCAGCAGCCATCCGGACAGGAACTATGGCTACACCTTC.

The chain uses TRBV11-2 and TRBJ1-2, with D possibly matching TRBD1 (6 bases). CDR1 and CDR2 from the germline V gene are SGHAT and FQNNGV. The ends were cut back, 1 base at V and 6 bases at J, with 12 bases in the middle. There are 14 residues in the CDR3. CDR3 bases: TGTGCCAGCAGCTTAGCTGGGGGCGCCGATGGCTACACCTTC. It yields the protein CASSLAGGADGYTF. The full variable domain, rest sourced from reference TRBV11-2 and TRBJ1-2, is EAGVAQSPRYKIIEKRQSVAFWCNPISGHATLYWYQQILGQGPKLLIQFQNNGVVDDSQLPKDRFSAERLKGVDSTLKIQPAKLEDSAVYLCASSLAGGADGYTFGSGTRLTVV.

The chain combines TRBV6-5 with TRBJ1-1; possibly TRBD1 for D (6 bases). CDR3 size: 14 residues. From germline, CDR1 is MNHEY and CDR2 SVGAGI. V lost 2 bases, J lost 4 bases, and 11 bases lay in between. The CDR3 sequence: CASSYSQGSTEAFF. The CDR3 DNA reads as TGTGCCAGCAGTTACAGCCAGGGGAGCACTGAAGCTTTCTTT.

The chain joins TRBV11-1 to TRBJ2-5; TRBD2 agrees at 12 bases. V lost 8 bases, J lost 1 base, and 5 bases stayed unmatched. The CDR3 is 15 amino acids. Germline assignment: CDR1 SGHAT and CDR2 FQDESV (reference sequence). CDR3: CASARTSGAQETQYF. Here the CDR3 DNA reads TGTGCCAGCGCGCGGACTAGCGGGGCCCAAGAGACCCAGTACTTC.

J is TRBJ2-3 and V is TRBV7-3; possible D gene TRBD1, 5 bases. Between the trimmed V and J ends, which lost 3 bases and 4 bases, there was a span of 14 bases. Germline CDR1 is SGHTA and CDR2 is FQGTGA. The CDR3 has 15 residues. CDR3 coding DNA: TGTGCCAGCAGCTTGGGGCCAATGGTCGCAGATACGCAGTATTTT. As protein: CASSLGPMVADTQYF.

The V call is TRBV3-1 (or the pseudogene TRBV3-2), the J call TRBJ2-3; D might be TRBD1 (6 bases). V was clipped by 4 bases and J by 2 bases, with 13 bases between them. The V gene's germline CDR1 is LGHDT and CDR2 YNNKEL (reference sequence). The CDR3 totals 15 residues. The CDR3 DNA sequence: TGTGCCAGCAGCCGTTCTCAGGGGACCACAGATACGCAGTATTTT. It specifies CASSRSQGTTDTQYF.

This chain uses TRBV27 with TRBJ2-1, with 13 bases fitting TRBD2. The CDR3 spans 19 residues. Looked up from germline, CDR1 is MNHEY and CDR2 is SMNVEV (reference sequence). Trimming at V came to 4 bases and at J to 0 bases, leaving 9 bases not matched to a gene. The DNA of the CDR3 is TGTGCCAGCAGTTCGCGACTAGCGGGGGGTCCTAGCTCCTACAATGAGCAGTTCTTC. It encodes CASSSRLAGGPSSYNEQFF.

The chain recombines TRBV10-3 with TRBJ2-5; no definite D call. The germline V and J ends were trimmed by 3 bases and 2 bases, with 4 bases remaining between them. The CDR3 is 12 amino acids. CDR1 is ENHRY and CDR2 is SYGVKD in the germline V gene. CDR3 sequence (DNA): TGTGCCATCAGTGATCGTCAAGAGACCCAGTACTTC. Translation gives CAISDRQETQYF.

The chain recombines TRBV5-4 with TRBJ2-7; the match to TRBD2 covers 8 bases. The trim removed 0 bases at V and 9 bases at J, leaving 8 bases unmatched. Germline V gives CDR1 SGHNT, CDR2 YYREEE (reference sequence). This CDR3 is 14 amino acids long. DNA for the CDR3: TGTGCCAGCAGCTTGGCCTGGACTAGCACGGTGCAGTACTTC. As protein: CASSLAWTSTVQYF.

The chain is built from TRBV7-2 and TRBJ2-1; 7 bases are a match to TRBD2. The V and J ends lost 5 bases and 0 bases, in that order; junction bases with no gene match: 10. In germline, CDR1 is SGHTA, CDR2 FQGNSA. This CDR3 contains 17 residues. In DNA form, the CDR3 reads TGTGCCAGCAGCCGCGCGGGGGAAACGACCTCCTACAATGAGCAGTTCTTC. Its translation is CASSRAGETTSYNEQFF. The full variable domain, its missing parts supplied by reference TRBV7-2 and TRBJ2-1, is GAGVSQSPSNKVTEKGKDVELRCDPISGHTALYWYRQSLGQGLEFLIYFQGNSAPDKSGLPSDRFSAERTGGSVSTLTIQRTQQEDSAVYLCASSRAGETTSYNEQFFGPGTRLTVL.

The rearrangement joins TRBV7-9 to TRBJ1-5; 8 bases are a match to TRBD1. This CDR3 is 15 amino acids long. V shed 3 bases and J 6 bases; nucleotides not matched to a gene: 7. Looked up from germline, CDR1 is SEHNR and CDR2 is FQNEAQ (reference sequence). The CDR3 is CASSLGQGAGQPQHF. Written as DNA, the CDR3 is TGTGCCAGCAGCTTGGGGCAGGGGGCCGGTCAGCCCCAGCATTTT.

This chain links TRBV10-1 with TRBJ1-5; 9 nucleotides match TRBD1. V was clipped by 8 bases and J by 3 bases; unmatched bases: 11. The CDR3 loop spans 16 amino acids. Germline values: CDR1 WNHNN, CDR2 SYGVQD (reference sequence). The CDR3 here is CASGSPGQGFNQPQHF. The CDR3 region has the DNA TGCGCCAGCGGCTCACCGGGACAGGGATTCAATCAGCCCCAGCATTTT.